This T cell receptor beta chain is drawn from a study of blood T cell repertoires in COVID-19. Germline-derived CDR1 and CDR2 are SGHTA and FQGNSA. The V segment lost 5 bases and the J segment 3 bases; nucleotides outside the gene matches: 6. The CDR3 is 15 residues long. The age range of participants was about 18 to 89 years, with residence in about two dozen US areas. Cohort 3 donors counted as recovered after two negative PCRs, clearance, or resolved symptoms. Original methodology: How many nucleated cells were present was estimated from reference gene primer amplification. Measured with immunoSEQ multiplex PCR; TCRdb has only the in-frame clones, and not every one. That table supplies the V and J calls and clone size; D and trimming were determined from the DNA. Of more than 100,000 clones listed, 84% are singletons.

Sequencing was carried out using PBMCs or T cells enriched from blood (not recorded which). The rearrangement joins TRBV7-2 to TRBJ2-3; TRBD2 matches at 9 bases. This TCR was recovered from a young woman who had recovered from COVID-19. The CDR3 bases are TGTGCCAGCAGCCTGTCTAGCGGGGAGACAGATACGCAGTATTTT. This gives the protein CASSLSSGETDTQYF.